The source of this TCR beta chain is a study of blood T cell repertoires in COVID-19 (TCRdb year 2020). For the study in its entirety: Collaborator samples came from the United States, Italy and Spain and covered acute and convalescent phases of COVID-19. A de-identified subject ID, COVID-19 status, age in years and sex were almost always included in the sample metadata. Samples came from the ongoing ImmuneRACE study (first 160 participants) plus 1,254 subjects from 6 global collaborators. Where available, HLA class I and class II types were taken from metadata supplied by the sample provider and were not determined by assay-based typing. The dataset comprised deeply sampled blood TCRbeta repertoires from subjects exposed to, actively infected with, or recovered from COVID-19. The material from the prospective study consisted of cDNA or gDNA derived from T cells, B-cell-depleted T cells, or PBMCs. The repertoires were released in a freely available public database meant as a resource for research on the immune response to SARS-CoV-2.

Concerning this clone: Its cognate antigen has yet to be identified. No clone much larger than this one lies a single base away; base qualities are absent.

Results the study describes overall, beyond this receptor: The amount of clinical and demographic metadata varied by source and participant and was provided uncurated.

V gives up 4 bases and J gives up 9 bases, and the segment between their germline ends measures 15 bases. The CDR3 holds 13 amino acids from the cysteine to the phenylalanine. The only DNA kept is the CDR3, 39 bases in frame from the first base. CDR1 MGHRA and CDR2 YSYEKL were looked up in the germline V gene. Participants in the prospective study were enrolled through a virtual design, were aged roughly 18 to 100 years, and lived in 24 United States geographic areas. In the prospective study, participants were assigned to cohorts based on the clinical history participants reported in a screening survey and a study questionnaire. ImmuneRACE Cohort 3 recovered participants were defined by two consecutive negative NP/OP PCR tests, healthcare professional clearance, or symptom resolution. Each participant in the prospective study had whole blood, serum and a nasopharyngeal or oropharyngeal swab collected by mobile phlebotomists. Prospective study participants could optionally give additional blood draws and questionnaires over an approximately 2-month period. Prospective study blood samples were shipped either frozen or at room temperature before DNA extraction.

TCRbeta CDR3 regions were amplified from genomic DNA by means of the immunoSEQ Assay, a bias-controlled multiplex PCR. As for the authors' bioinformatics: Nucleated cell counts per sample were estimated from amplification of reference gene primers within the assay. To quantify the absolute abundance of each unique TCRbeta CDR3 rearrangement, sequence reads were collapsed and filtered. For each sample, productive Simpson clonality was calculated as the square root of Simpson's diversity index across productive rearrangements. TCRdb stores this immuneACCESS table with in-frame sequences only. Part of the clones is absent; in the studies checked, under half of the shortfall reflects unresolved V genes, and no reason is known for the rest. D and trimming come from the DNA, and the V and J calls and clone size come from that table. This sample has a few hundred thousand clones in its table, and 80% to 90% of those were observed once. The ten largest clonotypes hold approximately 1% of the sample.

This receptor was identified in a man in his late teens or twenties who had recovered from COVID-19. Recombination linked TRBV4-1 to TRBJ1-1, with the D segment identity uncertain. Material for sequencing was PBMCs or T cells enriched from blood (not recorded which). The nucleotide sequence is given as TGCGCCAGCAGCCCTGAGGTCAAACACCAAGCTTTCTTT. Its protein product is CASSPEVKHQAFF.